Below are 21 T cell receptor beta chains sequenced from a single sample in a study of high-grade serous ovarian cancer treatment subgroups. The repertoire was sequenced with immunoSEQ multiplex PCR; TCRdb's copy has only in-frame clones and lacks some. The table records around 590 clones, about four fifths of them present only once. Tumor samples were taken before definitive surgery or chemotherapy. Sample: tumor tissue. These receptors were taken from a human donor with high-grade serous ovarian cancer.

This CDR3 reads CASSEGLAGGQNEQFF. In DNA form, the CDR3 reads TGTGCCAGCAGTGAAGGTCTTGCGGGGGGGCAAAATGAGCAGTTCTTC. The chain joins TRBV6-1 to TRBJ2-1; 9 nucleotides line up with TRBD2. CDR3 size: 16 residues. Germline values: CDR1 MNHNS, CDR2 SASEGT. Trimming removed 1 base from V and 7 bases from J; junction bases left unmatched: 8.

The gene calls are TRBV6-4 and TRBJ2-3, with D maybe TRBD2 (6 bases). CDR1 and CDR2 (germline): MRHNA, SNTAGT. The CDR3 extends over 13 amino acids. The V end was cut by 4 bases, the J end by 3 bases, with 8 bases between. The CDR3 region is CASSVGGTDTQYF. CDR3 coding DNA: TGTGCCAGCAGTGTTGGGGGGACAGATACGCAGTATTTT.

The chain couples TRBV6-1 to TRBJ2-3, with 10 bases lining up with TRBD1. The CDR3 is 15 residues long. The junction had 7 bases not matched to a gene; V was cut back by 8 bases and J by 2 bases. CDR1 is MNHNS and CDR2 is SASEGT in the germline V gene. The CDR3 bases are TGTGCCAGCCTGACCGGGACAGGGGACACAGATACGCAGTATTTT. This codes for CASLTGTGDTDTQYF.

The rearrangement uses TRBV5-6 and TRBJ1-5; D unresolved. The CDR3 is 13 amino acids. The germline V and J ends were trimmed by 1 base and 2 bases, with 4 bases remaining between them. Germline CDR1 and CDR2: SGHDT and YYEEEE. The CDR3 sequence is CASSLRGNQPQHF. CDR3 coding DNA: TGTGCCAGCAGCTTGAGAGGCAATCAGCCCCAGCATTTT.

This chain uses TRBV19 with TRBJ1-5; possibly TRBD1 for D (5 bases). Germline V gene sequence: CDR1 LNHDA, CDR2 SQIVND (reference sequence). The CDR3 covers 15 residues. Between the trimmed V and J ends, which lost 3 bases and 1 base, there was a span of 10 bases. CDR3 coding DNA: TGTGCCAGTAGTATTGGGGGAGGGAGCAATCAGCCCCAGCATTTT. Residues: CASSIGGGSNQPQHF.

The gene calls are TRBV7-3 and TRBJ2-2; D is perhaps TRBD1 (7 bases). V lost 5 bases to trimming and J lost 6 bases, with 16 bases between them. There are 15 residues in the CDR3. CDR1 and CDR2 (germline): SGHTA, FQGTGA. The CDR3 nucleotides are TGTGCCAGCAGCCCCAGGGGGGAATCCTCCGGGGAGCTGTTTTTT. Translated, it gives CASSPRGESSGELFF.

V gene TRBV5-1 combines with J gene TRBJ1-1, with a tentative D call TRBD1 (6 bases). V lost 5 bases to trimming and J lost 1 base, with 9 bases between them. From germline, CDR1 is SGHRS and CDR2 YFSETQ. This CDR3 spans 13 amino acids. The CDR3 nucleotides are TGCGCCAGCAGGGACAGTGCGAACACTGAAGCTTTCTTT. Translating it yields CASRDSANTEAFF.

The rearrangement links TRBV9 to TRBJ2-5; D may be TRBD1 (5 bases). The DNA end is more similar to TRBJ2-7, so the J call may be wrong. Germline-derived CDR1 and CDR2 are SGDLS and YYNGEE. The CDR3 runs to 15 residues. CDR3 DNA: TGTGCCAGCAGCGTTAATGGACATAGGGACTACGAGCAGTACTTC. It specifies CASSVNGHRDYEQYF.

The chain carries TRBV10-3 and TRBJ2-1; 11 positions match TRBD2. V lost 10 bases and J lost 7; bases outside the gene matches: 6. The CDR3 is made up of 13 amino acids. Per germline, CDR1 ENHRY and CDR2 SYGVKD. This CDR3 is CANGVAGGNEQFF. In nucleotides, the CDR3 is TGTGCCAACGGGGTAGCGGGGGGGAATGAGCAGTTCTTC.

There are a few counts of this clone. This chain uses TRBV6-1 with TRBJ1-1; tentatively, D is TRBD1 (6 bases). V was clipped by 8 bases and J by 4 bases, with 14 bases between them. Looked up from germline, CDR1 is MNHNS and CDR2 is SASEGT. The CDR3 is 13 residues long. CDR3 in amino acids: CASAKQGSTEAFF. DNA for the CDR3: TGTGCCAGCGCAAAACAGGGTAGCACTGAAGCTTTCTTT.

The V and J genes are TRBV11-3 and TRBJ2-7; D is uncertain. Germline V lookup: CDR1 SGHNT, CDR2 YENEEA. V was trimmed by 1 base and J by 0 bases, leaving 4 bases between them. The CDR3 loop spans 13 amino acids. The CDR3 DNA sequence: TGTGCCAGCAGCTTAGGGAACTCCTACGAGCAGTACTTC. This translates into CASSLGNSYEQYF.

The chain carries TRBV18 and TRBJ1-1; D gene ambiguous. Germline-derived CDR1 and CDR2 are KGHSH and LQKENI. With 5 bases removed from V and 5 bases from J, the gap between germline ends came to 21 bases. The CDR3 is made up of 16 amino acids. The CDR3 protein is CASSSLNGRRDTEAFF. The CDR3 nucleotides read TGTGCCAGCTCATCCTTAAACGGACGGAGGGATACTGAAGCTTTCTTT.

The genes are TRBV5-4 and TRBJ2-5; tentative D call: TRBD2 (7 bases). The CDR3 is made up of 16 amino acids. CDR1 is SGHNT and CDR2 is YYREEE in the germline V gene (reference sequence). V dropped 4 bases and J dropped 1 base, with 17 bases sitting between them. The CDR3 here is CASSLGGGGRQETQYF. CDR3 nucleotides: TGTGCCAGCAGCCTGGGCGGCGGGGGCCGCCAAGAGACCCAGTACTTC.

CDR3 sequence: CASSETANGYTF. For the CDR3, the DNA is TGTGCCAGTAGTGAGACAGCGAACGGCTACACCTTC. This chain joins TRBV19 and TRBJ1-2; D is perhaps TRBD1 (5 bases). V dropped 5 bases and J dropped 8 bases, with 12 bases sitting between them. CDR1 is LNHDA, CDR2 SQIVND, per germline (reference sequence). There are 12 residues in the CDR3.

V gene TRBV4-1 combines with J gene TRBJ1-6; D might be TRBD1 (6 bases). CDR1 and CDR2 (germline): MGHRA, YSYEKL. The CDR3 totals 13 residues. Trimming stripped 3 bases from V and 8 bases from J, with 8 bases between. This CDR3 reads CASSQDSYSPLHF. Here the CDR3 DNA reads TGCGCCAGCAGCCAGGACAGCTATTCACCCCTCCACTTT.

V and J are TRBV10-3 and TRBJ2-1; 14 bases line up with TRBD2. The CDR3 consists of 12 residues. Germline values: CDR1 ENHRY, CDR2 SYGVKD. J lost 10 bases, V lost 9 bases, and 2 bases had no gene match. The CDR3 sequence is CAIGTSGGEQFF. CDR3 nucleotide sequence: TGTGCCATAGGGACTAGCGGGGGAGAGCAGTTCTTC.

There are a few counts of this clone. CDR3 residues: CASSSGGGYTEAFF. In nucleotides, the CDR3 is TGCGCCAGCAGCTCCGGTGGGGGTTACACTGAAGCTTTCTTT. The chain employs TRBV5-1 and TRBJ1-1, with a possible D match to TRBD1 (5 bases). The CDR3 has 14 residues. Trimming pared 3 bases from V and 3 bases from J, leaving 12 bases between. CDR1 and CDR2 from the germline V gene are SGHRS and YFSETQ.

V gene TRBV7-9 combines with J gene TRBJ1-2; tentative D call: TRBD1 (5 bases). CDR1 and CDR2 (germline): SEHNR, FQNEAQ (reference sequence). Deletions cut 3 bases from V and 6 bases from J, with 14 bases between. This CDR3 has 14 residues. The CDR3 loop reads CASSFTDTVDGYTF. CDR3 bases: TGTGCCAGCAGCTTCACGGACACGGTAGATGGCTACACCTTC.

The chain uses TRBV6-5 and TRBJ1-1; 8 nucleotides align to TRBD1. From germline, CDR1 is MNHEY and CDR2 SVGAGI. The CDR3 length is 14 residues. Germline trimming cut 6 bases from V and 6 bases from J; bases unmatched to any gene: 9. As DNA, the CDR3 is TGTGCCAGCAGCCGAGGACAGGGCGTCCCTGAAGCTTTCTTT. Its protein is CASSRGQGVPEAFF.

The chain combines TRBV5-1 with TRBJ2-2; 9 positions match TRBD1. In germline, CDR1 is SGHRS, CDR2 YFSETQ. The V segment lost 4 bases and the J segment 5 bases; nucleotides outside the gene matches: 3. CDR3 size: 14 residues. The CDR3 DNA reads as TGCGCCAGCAGCGGACAGGGGCGAACCGGGGAGCTGTTTTTT. Its protein is CASSGQGRTGELFF.

The CDR3 DNA follows: TGTGCCAGCAGCTTAGATTGGGAACGGGAAAAACTGTTTTTT. The encoded protein is CASSLDWEREKLFF. V usage is TRBV7-9 and J usage is TRBJ1-4; no definite D call. The ends were cut back, 1 base at V and 8 bases at J, with 11 bases in the middle. CDR1 SEHNR and CDR2 FQNEAQ come from the germline V gene (reference sequence). This CDR3 has 14 amino acids.